The 31 T cell receptor beta chains given below trace back to one sample, sequenced in a study of cytomegalovirus exposure and HLA in healthy donors. The PCR used 60 Vbeta and 13 Jbeta primers. Method: immunoSEQ multiplex PCR; TCRdb's copy keeps in-frame clones and lacks some. The data hold 130,000 to 150,000 clones, with roughly a tenth observed a single time. The sequenced sample consisted of PBMCs. These receptors all stem from a male donor in good health and CMV-seronegative.

This clone occurred a few times. The chain is built from TRBV5-1 and TRBJ2-5; unclear D gene. The J call may be wrong; the DNA end is better matched by TRBJ2-7. This CDR3 has 14 residues. Germline V lookup: CDR1 SGHRS, CDR2 YFSETQ. CDR3 DNA sequence: TGCGCCAGCAGCTTGTCGGGTTCCTCCTACGAGCAGTACTTC. Translating it yields CASSLSGSSYEQYF.

The chain employs TRBV25-1 and TRBJ2-7; 9 bases fit TRBD2. The junction had 9 bases not matched to a gene; V was cut back by 6 bases and J by 6 bases. Germline CDR1 is MGHDK and CDR2 is SYGVNS. The CDR3 extends over 14 amino acids. In DNA, the CDR3 is TGTGCCAGCAGCTATAGCGGGAGAAGAGGCGAGCAGTACTTC. Translation gives CASSYSGRRGEQYF.

This clone turned up a few times. This rearrangement joins TRBV19 to TRBJ1-4; D not resolved. This CDR3 comprises 12 residues. Trimming took off 8 bases at V and 7 bases at J, with 11 bases between the two ends. Germline V gives CDR1 LNHDA, CDR2 SQIVND (reference sequence). The CDR3 spells CASQDSGEKLFF. The CDR3 bases are TGTGCCAGTCAAGATTCGGGTGAAAAACTGTTTTTT.

The sample holds a few counts of this clone. The J gene is TRBJ1-2, the V gene TRBV19, with 10 bases identical to TRBD1. V lost 2 bases to trimming and J lost 4 bases; unmatched junction nucleotides: 16. CDR3 length: 19 residues. CDR1 and CDR2 from the germline V gene are LNHDA and SQIVND (reference sequence). The CDR3, as DNA: TGTGCCAGTAGTATAATGGGGGAGGGACAGGGGACCGCGGGCTATGGCTACACCTTC. Residues: CASSIMGEGQGTAGYGYTF.

This clone has just a few counts. The chain has TRBV5-1 and TRBJ1-4; 10 bases match TRBD1. Germline assignment: CDR1 SGHRS and CDR2 YFSETQ. J gave up 5 bases and V 4 bases, and 8 bases lay outside the gene matches. There are 16 residues in the CDR3. In nucleotides, the CDR3 is TGCGCCAGCAGCCAAGGGACAGGGGATTGGAATGAAAAACTGTTTTTT. Protein: CASSQGTGDWNEKLFF.

The rearrangement uses TRBV6-1 and TRBJ1-3; unclear D gene. This CDR3 contains 15 residues. CDR1 and CDR2 (germline): MNHNS, SASEGT. The V end lost 3 bases, the J end lost 4 bases, and 13 bases lay between the germline ends. CDR3 nucleotide sequence: TGTGCCAGCAGTGACGCTAAGTCTGTAGGAAACACCATATATTTT. Amino acid sequence: CASSDAKSVGNTIYF.

The V gene is TRBV2, the J gene TRBJ2-7; tentative D call: TRBD1 (6 bases). The CDR3 sequence is 12 residues long. Germline V gives CDR1 SNHLY, CDR2 FYNNEI. The germline V and J ends were trimmed by 2 bases and 7 bases, with 9 bases remaining between them. CDR3 loop: CASSENREEQYF. The CDR3, as DNA: TGTGCCAGCAGTGAAAACAGGGAGGAGCAGTACTTC. Full variable domain (outside the CDR3, taken from reference TRBV2 and TRBJ2-7): EPEVTQTPSHQVTQMGQEVILRCVPISNHLYFYWYRQILGQKVEFLVSFYNNEISEKSEIFDDQFSVERPDGSNFTLKIRSTKLEDSAMYFCASSENREEQYFGPGTRLTVT.

This rearrangement joins TRBV6-5 to TRBJ2-2, with D maybe TRBD1 (6 bases). Germline V gene sequence: CDR1 MNHEY, CDR2 SVGAGI. This CDR3 spans 15 amino acids. Trimming left V 7 bases short and J 7 bases short, with 19 bases between. Here the CDR3 reads CASTSTGPRSGELFF. DNA for the CDR3: TGTGCCAGCACTTCGACAGGTCCTAGGAGCGGGGAGCTGTTTTTT.

The chain joins TRBV15 to TRBJ2-2; D is possibly TRBD2 (6 bases). This CDR3 is 16 amino acids long. Germline V gives CDR1 LNHNV, CDR2 YYDKDF (reference sequence). V dropped 1 base and J dropped 3 bases, with 12 bases sitting between them. Written as DNA, the CDR3 is TGTGCCACCAGCAGAGGAGAGGAGCGGGACACCGGGGAGCTGTTTTTT. Its translation is CATSRGEERDTGELFF.

The sample holds a few counts of this clone. This chain uses TRBV6-5 with TRBJ2-7, with TRBD1 identical over 8 bases. The CDR3 totals 13 residues. Germline V gene lookup returns CDR1 MNHEY and CDR2 SVGAGI. The V gene end was trimmed by 2 bases and the J gene end by 3 bases; junction bases not matched to a gene: 0. CDR3 bases: TGTGCCAGCAGTTACGACAGGGGCTACGAGCAGTACTTC. This codes for CASSYDRGYEQYF.

The rearrangement links TRBV5-1 to TRBJ2-3; 8 positions agree with TRBD2. This CDR3 has 17 residues. J lost 1 base, V lost 4 bases, and 11 bases had no gene match. Germline lookup yields CDR1 SGHRS and CDR2 YFSETQ. The CDR3 region is CASSPPTSVTGTDTQYF. The CDR3 coding sequence is TGCGCCAGCAGCCCCCCGACTAGCGTGACGGGCACAGATACGCAGTATTTT.

This clone was observed a few times. V and J are TRBV9 and TRBJ2-7; D remains unclear. The germline V gene has CDR1 SGDLS and CDR2 YYNGEE. The CDR3 has 15 residues. The V end was cut by 0 bases, the J end by 4 bases, with 14 bases between. The CDR3 sequence is CASSVGPSTFYEQYF. CDR3 DNA: TGTGCCAGCAGCGTAGGCCCCTCGACTTTTTACGAGCAGTACTTC.

The chain employs TRBV28 and TRBJ1-6, with unresolved D. V lost 5 bases and J 1 base, leaving 21 bases between the germline ends. The CDR3 contains 19 residues. Germline assignment: CDR1 MDHEN and CDR2 SYDVKM. The CDR3 region has the DNA TGTGCCAGCAGTCTCCGGACTGACACCCGGGGTTCCTATAATTCACCCCTCCACTTT. This encodes CASSLRTDTRGSYNSPLHF.

In its sample, this clone was seen a few times. The DNA of the CDR3 is TGTGCCAGCAGCCAAACGAGAGAGGCTAGCGGGAGGGCCGGCACAGATACGCAGTATTTT. Its protein is CASSQTREASGRAGTDTQYF. This rearrangement joins TRBV14 to TRBJ2-3; 12 positions agree with TRBD2. The CDR3 totals 20 residues. Germline CDR1 and CDR2: SGHDN and FVKESK. Trimming removed 2 bases from V and 1 base from J; junction bases left unmatched: 13.

The J gene is TRBJ1-1, the V gene TRBV27; 8 bases map to TRBD1. The CDR3 has 14 amino acids. Trimming removed 7 bases from V and 5 bases from J; junction bases left unmatched: 9. The germline V gene encodes CDR1 MNHEY and CDR2 SMNVEV (reference sequence). CDR3 DNA sequence: TGTGCCAGCAATATTGGACAGGGAGGAACTGAAGCTTTCTTT. Translated, it gives CASNIGQGGTEAFF.

The rearrangement joins TRBV4-1 to TRBJ2-7; 7 nucleotides align to TRBD1. J was trimmed by 7 bases and V by 1 base; bases with no gene match: 16. The CDR3 is 17 residues long. CDR1 and CDR2 (germline): MGHRA, YSYEKL. Here the CDR3 DNA reads TGCGCCAGCAGCCAAGGACTTATACAGGGGTCTCGGAGAGAGCAGTACTTC. This sequence encodes CASSQGLIQGSRREQYF.

This clone was detected only a few times. The chain uses TRBV5-1 and TRBJ2-5; no firm D call. The CDR3 runs to 12 residues. Germline CDR1 and CDR2: SGHRS and YFSETQ. Trimming took 3 bases from V and 1 from J, leaving 4 bases between them. The CDR3 is CASSSSQETQYF. The CDR3 nucleotides read TGCGCCAGCAGCTCGTCCCAAGAGACCCAGTACTTC.

The chain uses TRBV11-3 and TRBJ1-1; D may be TRBD1 (5 bases). V dropped 1 base and J dropped 4 bases, with 10 bases sitting between them. CDR1 SGHNT and CDR2 YENEEA come from the germline V gene. This CDR3 region has 14 residues. CDR3 loop: CASSLGGGGTEAFF. CDR3 nucleotides: TGTGCCAGCAGCTTAGGGGGCGGCGGCACTGAAGCTTTCTTT.

This clone appeared a few times. The chain is built from TRBV5-1 and TRBJ1-2; D perhaps matches TRBD1 (5 bases). Trimming shortened V by 3 bases and J by 8 bases, and 23 bases separated the two germline ends. Looked up from germline, CDR1 is SGHRS and CDR2 is YFSETQ. The CDR3 covers 16 residues. The CDR3 reads CASSYRGTAALSGYTF. The CDR3, as DNA: TGCGCCAGCAGCTATCGCGGGACGGCTGCTTTATCCGGCTACACCTTC. The variable domain in full, with the rest retrieved from reference TRBV5-1 and TRBJ1-2, is KAGVTQTPRYLIKTRGQQVTLSCSPISGHRSVSWYQQTPGQGLQFLFEYFSETQRNKGNFPGRFSGRQFSNSRSEMNVSTLELGDSALYLCASSYRGTAALSGYTFGSGTRLTVV.

The chain links TRBV5-8 to TRBJ2-7, with TRBD1 matching 9 bases. The length of the CDR3 is 15 residues. V trimming: 4 bases; J trimming: 3 bases; junction bases outside the gene matches: 8. Per germline, CDR1 SGHTS and CDR2 YDEGEE. CDR3 nucleotide sequence: TGTGCCAGCAGCCTTTATGGGACAGGGTACTACGAGCAGTACTTC. This sequence encodes CASSLYGTGYYEQYF. Full variable domain (rest looked up from reference TRBV5-8 and TRBJ2-7): EAGVTQSPTHLIKTRGQQATLRCSPISGHTSVYWYQQALGLGLQFLLWYDEGEERNRGNFPPRFSGRQFPNYSSELNVNALELEDSALYLCASSLYGTGYYEQYFGPGTRLTVT.

The chain joins TRBV4-3 to TRBJ2-7, with 7 positions matching TRBD1. This CDR3 comprises 15 residues. Trimming removed 4 bases from V and 2 bases from J; junction bases left unmatched: 8. Per germline, CDR1 LGHNA and CDR2 YSLEER. The CDR3 DNA is TGCGCCAGCAGCCCGGCCGGGACAGTGACCTACGAGCAGTACTTC. Translated: CASSPAGTVTYEQYF.

The chain carries TRBV6-5 and TRBJ1-5, with TRBD1 matching over 8 bases. V shed 7 bases, J shed 0 bases, and the junction held 5 bases outside the gene matches. The CDR3 is 15 residues long. In germline, CDR1 is MNHEY, CDR2 SVGAGI. DNA for the CDR3: TGTGCCAGCAAGGACAGGGCGTATAGCAATCAGCCCCAGCATTTT. Translation gives CASKDRAYSNQPQHF.

This clone was detected only a few times. The chain couples TRBV27 to TRBJ1-6; TRBD1 agrees at 9 bases. Germline CDR1 MNHEY, CDR2 SMNVEV (reference sequence). The CDR3 is 15 amino acids. With 5 bases clipped from V and 7 bases from J, the junction kept 6 bases outside the gene matches. The CDR3 loop reads CASSIGTGWNSPLHF. Here the CDR3 DNA reads TGTGCCAGCAGTATAGGGACAGGGTGGAATTCACCCCTCCACTTT.

The rearrangement links TRBV12-5 to TRBJ2-7; 9 bases agree with TRBD1. Trimming took 5 bases from V and 2 from J; bases not matched to a gene: 4. The CDR3 is made up of 14 amino acids. CDR1 and CDR2 from the germline V gene are LGHNT and FRNRAP. CDR3 residues: CASGPGQGTYEQYF. For the CDR3, the DNA is TGTGCTAGTGGTCCTGGACAGGGGACCTACGAGCAGTACTTC.

This clone was seen only a few times. The chain joins TRBV5-3 to TRBJ1-2, with 8 bases fitting TRBD1. Being an ORF, TRBV5-3 has a function that is uncertain. The CDR3 extends over 15 amino acids. The V segment lost 3 bases and the J segment 6 bases; nucleotides outside the gene matches: 10. CDR3 sequence: CARSSYPQGAHGYTF. The CDR3 coding sequence is TGTGCCAGAAGCTCTTACCCCCAGGGGGCGCATGGCTACACCTTC.

Remarks on this clone: At one end, the junction sequence differs from germline, possibly due to a read error. The chain is built from TRBV28 and TRBJ2-1, with D possibly TRBD2 on 6 matching bases. The CDR3 is 13 residues long. CDR1 and CDR2 (germline): MDHEN, SYDVKM. The chain's CDR3 is CASILEGGHEQFF. The DNA for the CDR3 is TGTGCCAGCATTTTAGAGGGAGGCCATGAGCAGTTCTTC.

This clone was found a few times. The J gene is TRBJ2-2, the V gene TRBV5-4; a weak D match, TRBD2 (5 bases). This CDR3 is built from 16 residues. Germline V gives CDR1 SGHNT, CDR2 YYREEE (reference sequence). Trimming shortened V by 4 bases and J by 3 bases, and 16 bases separated the two germline ends. This CDR3 is CASSMSWEWDTGELFF. The DNA for the CDR3 is TGTGCCAGCAGCATGTCCTGGGAGTGGGACACCGGGGAGCTGTTTTTT.

This chain uses TRBV10-3 with TRBJ2-7, with TRBD1 identical over 10 bases. The germline gives CDR1 ENHRY, CDR2 SYGVKD. J gave up 5 bases and V 8 bases, and 9 bases lay outside the gene matches. The CDR3 has 14 amino acids. The DNA for the CDR3 is TGTGCCATCCAAGTCGGGACAGGGGTCCACGAGCAGTACTTC. This translates into CAIQVGTGVHEQYF.

This clone has a handful of counts. This chain joins TRBV19 and TRBJ2-7; D is unresolved. Germline values: CDR1 LNHDA, CDR2 SQIVND (reference sequence). The CDR3 is 14 residues long. V lost 3 bases and J lost 1, with 10 bases in between. The CDR3 DNA follows: TGTGCCAGTAGTATGGATACAGTATCCTACGAGCAGTACTTC. This translates into CASSMDTVSYEQYF.

This clone was found a few times. The gene calls are TRBV7-9 and TRBJ2-3; 9 positions agree with TRBD2. Germline V CDR1 and CDR2: SEHNR, FQNEAQ (reference sequence). The length of the CDR3 is 17 residues. V shed 5 bases and J 1 base; nucleotides not matched to a gene: 10. This CDR3 is CASSRPETSGGTDTQYF. As DNA, the CDR3 is TGTGCCAGCAGCCGCCCAGAGACTAGCGGTGGCACAGATACGCAGTATTTT.

This clone was found a few times. The chain combines TRBV28 with TRBJ2-3; TRBD2 matches 7 bases. This CDR3 contains 13 residues. The trim removed 5 bases at V and 14 bases at J, leaving 13 bases unmatched. Germline V gives CDR1 MDHEN, CDR2 SYDVKM. CDR3 sequence: CASSPPASGRRYF. CDR3 DNA: TGTGCCAGCAGTCCCCCCGCTAGCGGCCGCCGGTATTTT.